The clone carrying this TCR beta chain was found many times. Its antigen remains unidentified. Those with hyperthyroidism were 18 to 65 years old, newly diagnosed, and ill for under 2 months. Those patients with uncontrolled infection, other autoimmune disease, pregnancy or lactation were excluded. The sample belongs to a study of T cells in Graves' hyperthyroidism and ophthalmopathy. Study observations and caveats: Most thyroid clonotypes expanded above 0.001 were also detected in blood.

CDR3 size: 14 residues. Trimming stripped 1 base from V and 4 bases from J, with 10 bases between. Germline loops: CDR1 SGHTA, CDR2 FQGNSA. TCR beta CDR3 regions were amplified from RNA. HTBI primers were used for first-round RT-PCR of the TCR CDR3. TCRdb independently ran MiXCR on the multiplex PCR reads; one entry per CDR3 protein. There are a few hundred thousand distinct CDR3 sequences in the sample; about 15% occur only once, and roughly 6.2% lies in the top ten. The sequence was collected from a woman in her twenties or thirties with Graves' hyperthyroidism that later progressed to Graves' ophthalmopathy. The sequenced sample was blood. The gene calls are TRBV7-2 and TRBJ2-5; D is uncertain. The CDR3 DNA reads TGTGCCAGCAGCTTAGTTAACAGTCGAGAGACCCAGTACTTC. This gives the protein CASSLVNSRETQYF.